This TCR beta chain was identified in a study of blood T cells in healthy people across ages (dated by TCRdb to 2015 to 2017). Background for the entire study: In model experiments, template switching captured about one uniquely barcoded TCR beta cDNA molecule for every two T cells. To track age-related changes in TCR beta repertoire diversity, the study relied on deep sequencing normalized with unique cDNA molecular identifiers. The donors were divided into four age groups: young (average approximately 17 years), middle-aged (about 41), aged (about 61) and long-lived (roughly 88). To avoid experimental bias, donors of different ages were randomly spread across the sequencing lanes. For two donors (one aged 18 to 30 and one aged 80 or older), the study analyzed two additional independent replicas of 1 million unique cDNA reads from the same blood draw. General conclusions and limits of the study: As age increased, observed TCR beta diversity per million T cells dropped in a roughly linear way, and a significant reduction was already evident by age 40. There was a strong correlation between observed TCR beta diversity and the percentage of naive T cells measured by flow cytometry. Because the CMV infection status of the donors was unknown, age-related changes in expanded clonotypes may potentially have been confounded. Bulk unsorted PBMC profiling prevented conclusive comparison of naive and antigen-experienced compartments. Compared with the aged group, the long-lived group had more naive CD4+ T cells, fewer expanded clones and increased TCR diversity, suggesting age selection. Total diversity estimates from one million sequenced T cells were considered lower bounds and underestimates.

Library prep was done by 5' RACE. Sequencing took place on an Illumina HiSeq 2500. A second roughly 7 to 11 cycle PCR used a sample-barcoded 5' primer and a J-beta primer mix. A template-switch 5' adaptor carrying 12 random nucleotides introduced a unique molecular identifier onto each TCR beta cDNA molecule. At least 2.5 million CDR3-containing paired-end reads were obtained from each sample. First-strand cDNA was synthesized from all RNA with the Mint cDNA synthesis kit, primed by a TRBC-specific oligonucleotide. Following uracil-DNA glycosylase treatment, all cDNA underwent a first 18-cycle PCR with the universal primers M1SS and BC2_uni_R. The original pipeline was this. For normalization, 1 million high-quality reads were randomly selected from each sample, with every read carrying a distinct molecular identifier. Instead of being binned into consensus sequences, reads with shared molecular identifiers were discarded. MiTCR, with a Q25 quality threshold and the strictest error-elimination algorithm, was used for CDR3 identification, clonotype clustering and error correction. A nonparametric unseen species model with Euler transformation was used to estimate lower-bound total TCR beta diversity. TCRdb handled the public reads itself, with Q25 trimming in fastp and clone calling in MiXCR, and kept productive beta chains. Every CDR3 protein is listed once, alongside the most common genes and DNA of its rows. The V and J calls reflect TCRdb's pipeline rather than the authors' work. The table for this sample lists about 1.1 million distinct CDR3 sequences; around two fifths of them were counted only once. Jointly, the top ten make up approximately 14% of the sample.

CDR1 is given as LGHNA and CDR2 as YSLEER, both from the germline V gene. The CDR3 runs 16 amino acids, cysteine and phenylalanine included. The sequence is cut down to CDR3 DNA, 48 bases in frame from base 1. V was cut back by 0 bases and J by 0 bases, leaving a gap of 9 bases between them. Systemically healthy Caucasian individuals from Russia, approximately 39 in total and aged about 6 to 100 years, were included as donors. Each donor gave ten milliliters of peripheral blood, drawn into EDTA-treated Vacutainer tubes. Ficoll-Paque density-gradient centrifugation was used to isolate PBMCs, with at least 6.5 million obtained per sample. Total RNA was extracted from PBMCs with Trizol reagent, with at least 5 micrograms obtained per sample. For every donor, flow cytometry on a PBMC aliquot measured the percentage of naive CD45RAhigh/CD27high T cells. This clonotype was seen a few times. What antigen it recognizes has not been identified. Base qualities are not recorded, but no much larger clone differs from it by a single base.

The chain is encoded by TRBV4-3 joined to TRBJ2-4, with the D segment identity uncertain. The TCR comes from a man between 18 and 29 years old in good health. Sequencing was performed on blood. The CDR3 is CASSQDFGLAKNIQYF. The DNA is as follows: TGCGCCAGCAGCCAAGATTTCGGGCTAGCCAAAAACATTCAGTACTTC.